This TCR beta chain was captured by sequencing in a study of blood T cell repertoires in COVID-19. As for the study in general: PBMCs, B-cell-depleted T cells, or T cells provided the cDNA or gDNA that made up the material.

Participants were aged roughly 18 to 100 years from approximately 24 US areas. CDR1 and CDR2 (germline): KGHSH, LQKENI. This CDR3 is 15 amino acids long. The ends were cut back, 3 bases at V and 3 bases at J, with 14 bases in the middle. In the authors' workflow: Reference gene primer amplification yielded estimated nucleated cell counts. The method was immunoSEQ multiplex PCR; TCRdb's version includes in-frame clones alone and lacks a portion of them. V and J calls plus clone size are reproduced from that table; the DNA served to infer D and trimming. The sample yields under 200,000 clones, more than 70% seen once.

V usage is TRBV18 and J usage is TRBJ1-1; perhaps TRBD1 as D (5 bases). This receptor was identified in a man in his 60s who had recovered from COVID-19. The sample taken for sequencing was PBMCs or T cells enriched from blood (not recorded which). This chain's CDR3 is CASSPQGIKYTEAFF. As DNA, the CDR3 is TGTGCCAGCTCACCCCAGGGAATCAAGTACACTGAAGCTTTCTTT.